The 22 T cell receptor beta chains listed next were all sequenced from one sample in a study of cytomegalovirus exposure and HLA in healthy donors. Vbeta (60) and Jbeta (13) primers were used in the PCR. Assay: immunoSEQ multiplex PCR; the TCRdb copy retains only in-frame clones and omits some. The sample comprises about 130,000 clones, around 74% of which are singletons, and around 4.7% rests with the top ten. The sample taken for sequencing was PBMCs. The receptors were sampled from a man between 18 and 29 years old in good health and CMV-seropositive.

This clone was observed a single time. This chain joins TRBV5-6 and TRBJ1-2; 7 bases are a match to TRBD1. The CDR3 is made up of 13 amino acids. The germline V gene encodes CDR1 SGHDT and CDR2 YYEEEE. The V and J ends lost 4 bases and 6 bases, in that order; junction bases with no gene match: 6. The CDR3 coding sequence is TGTGCCAGCAGCCCCGACAGGGTAAATGGCTACACCTTC. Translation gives CASSPDRVNGYTF.

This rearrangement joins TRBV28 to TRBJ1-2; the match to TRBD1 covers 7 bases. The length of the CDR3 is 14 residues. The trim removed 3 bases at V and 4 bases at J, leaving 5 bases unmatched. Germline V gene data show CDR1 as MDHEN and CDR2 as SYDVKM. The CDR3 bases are TGTGCCAGCAGTTTTAACGACAGGGTCTATGGCTACACCTTC. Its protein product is CASSFNDRVYGYTF.

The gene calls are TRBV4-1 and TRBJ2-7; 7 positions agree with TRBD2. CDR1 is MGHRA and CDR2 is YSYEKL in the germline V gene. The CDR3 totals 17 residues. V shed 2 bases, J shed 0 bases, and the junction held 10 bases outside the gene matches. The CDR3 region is CASSQLLSAGVSYEQYF. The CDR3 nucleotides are TGCGCCAGCAGCCAATTATTAAGCGCGGGGGTCTCCTACGAGCAGTACTTC.

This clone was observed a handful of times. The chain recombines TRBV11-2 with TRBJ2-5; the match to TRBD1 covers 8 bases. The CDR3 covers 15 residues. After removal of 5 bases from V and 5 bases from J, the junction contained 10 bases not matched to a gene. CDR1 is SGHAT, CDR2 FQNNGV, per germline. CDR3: CASSRRDRSWETQYF. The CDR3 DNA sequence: TGTGCCAGCAGCCGCCGGGACAGGTCTTGGGAGACCCAGTACTTC.

The CDR3 region has the DNA TGTGCCACCAGCAGAGACACTGGTACCTACAATGAGCAGTTCTTC. Encoded protein: CATSRDTGTYNEQFF. The gene calls are TRBV15 and TRBJ2-1; D gene ambiguous. The ends were cut back, 0 bases at V and 2 bases at J, with 8 bases in the middle. Germline CDR1 LNHNV, CDR2 YYDKDF (reference sequence). The CDR3 is made up of 15 amino acids.

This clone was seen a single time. In DNA, the CDR3 is TGTGCCAGCAGACGGAGTTCTACCTACGAGCAGTACTTC. Protein sequence: CASRRSSTYEQYF. The rearrangement joins TRBV27 to TRBJ2-5; D gene uncertain. The end of the DNA fits TRBJ2-7 better, so the J call may be wrong. The CDR3 is 13 residues long. Germline V CDR1 and CDR2: MNHEY, SMNVEV (reference sequence).

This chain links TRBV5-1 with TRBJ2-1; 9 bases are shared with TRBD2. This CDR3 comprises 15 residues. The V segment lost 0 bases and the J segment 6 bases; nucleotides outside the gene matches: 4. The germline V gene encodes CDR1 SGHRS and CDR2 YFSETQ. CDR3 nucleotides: TGCGCCAGCAGCTTGGTAGCGGGGGTTGGCAATGAGCAGTTCTTC. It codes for CASSLVAGVGNEQFF.

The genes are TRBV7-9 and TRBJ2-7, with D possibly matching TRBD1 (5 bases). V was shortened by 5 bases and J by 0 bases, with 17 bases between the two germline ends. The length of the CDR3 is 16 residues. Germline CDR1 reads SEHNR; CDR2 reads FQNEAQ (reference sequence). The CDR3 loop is CASSIMGQGLSYEQYF. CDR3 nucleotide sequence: TGTGCCAGCAGCATAATGGGGCAGGGCCTCTCCTACGAGCAGTACTTC.

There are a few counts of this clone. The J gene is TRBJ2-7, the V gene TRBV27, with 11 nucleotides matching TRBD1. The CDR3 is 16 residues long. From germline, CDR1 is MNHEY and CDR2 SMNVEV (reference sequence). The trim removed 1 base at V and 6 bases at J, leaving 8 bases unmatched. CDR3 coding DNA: TGTGCCAGCAGTTTATACCCCCCCGGGACAGGGGGCGAGCAGTACTTC. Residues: CASSLYPPGTGGEQYF.

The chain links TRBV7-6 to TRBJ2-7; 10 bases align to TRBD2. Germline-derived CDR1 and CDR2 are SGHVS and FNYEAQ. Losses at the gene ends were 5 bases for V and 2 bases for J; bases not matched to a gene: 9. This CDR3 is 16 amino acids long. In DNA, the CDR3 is TGTGCCAGCAGCCGATCAACTAGCGGGACGACCTACGAGCAGTACTTC. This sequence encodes CASSRSTSGTTYEQYF.

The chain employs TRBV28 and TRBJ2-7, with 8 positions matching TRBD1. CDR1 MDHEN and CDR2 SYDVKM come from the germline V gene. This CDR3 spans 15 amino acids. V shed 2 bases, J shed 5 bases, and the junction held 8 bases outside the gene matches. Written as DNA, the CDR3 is TGTGCCAGCAGTTTAGTAATGCAGGGGGCCAACGAGCAGTACTTC. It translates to CASSLVMQGANEQYF. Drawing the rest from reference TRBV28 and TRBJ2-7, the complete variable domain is DVKVTQSSRYLVKRTGEKVFLECVQDMDHENMFWYRQDPGLGLRLIYFSYDVKMKEKGDIPEGYSVSREKKERFSLILESASTNQTSMYLCASSLVMQGANEQYFGPGTRLTVT.

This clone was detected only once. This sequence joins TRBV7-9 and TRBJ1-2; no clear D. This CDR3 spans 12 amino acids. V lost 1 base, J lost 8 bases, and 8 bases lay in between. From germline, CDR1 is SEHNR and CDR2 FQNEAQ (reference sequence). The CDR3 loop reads CASSLGRNGYTF. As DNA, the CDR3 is TGTGCCAGCAGCTTAGGCAGGAACGGCTACACCTTC. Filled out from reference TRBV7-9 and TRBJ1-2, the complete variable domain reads DTGVSQNPRHKITKRGQNVTFRCDPISEHNRLYWYRQTLGQGPEFLTYFQNEAQLEKSRLLSDRFSAERPKGSFSTLEIQRTEQGDSAMYLCASSLGRNGYTFGSGTRLTVV.

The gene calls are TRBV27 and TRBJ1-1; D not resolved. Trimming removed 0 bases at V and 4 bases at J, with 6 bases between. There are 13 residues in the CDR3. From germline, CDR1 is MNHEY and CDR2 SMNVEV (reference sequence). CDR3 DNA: TGTGCCAGCAGTTTATCCGAGCTCACTGAAGCTTTCTTT. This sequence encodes CASSLSELTEAFF.

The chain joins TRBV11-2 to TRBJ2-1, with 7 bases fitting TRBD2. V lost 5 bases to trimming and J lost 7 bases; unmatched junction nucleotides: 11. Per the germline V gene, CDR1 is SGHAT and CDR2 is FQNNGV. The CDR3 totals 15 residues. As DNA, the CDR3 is TGTGCCAGCAGCCATACTGCGGGAGAGGTTAATGAGCAGTTCTTC. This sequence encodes CASSHTAGEVNEQFF. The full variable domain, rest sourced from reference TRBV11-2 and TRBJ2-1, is EAGVAQSPRYKIIEKRQSVAFWCNPISGHATLYWYQQILGQGPKLLIQFQNNGVVDDSQLPKDRFSAERLKGVDSTLKIQPAKLEDSAVYLCASSHTAGEVNEQFFGPGTRLTVL.

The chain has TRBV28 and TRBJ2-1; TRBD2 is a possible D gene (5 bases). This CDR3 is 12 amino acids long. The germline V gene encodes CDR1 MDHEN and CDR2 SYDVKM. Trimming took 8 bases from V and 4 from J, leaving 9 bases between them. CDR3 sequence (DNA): TGTGCCAGCCGAGCGGCTTACAATGAGCAGTTCTTC. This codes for CASRAAYNEQFF.

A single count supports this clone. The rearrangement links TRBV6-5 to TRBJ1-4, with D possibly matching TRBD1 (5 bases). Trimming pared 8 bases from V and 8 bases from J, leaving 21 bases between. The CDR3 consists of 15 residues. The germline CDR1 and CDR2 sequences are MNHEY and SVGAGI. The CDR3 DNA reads TGTGCCAGCCGTACCGTGGGGCAGGGAGGGGAAAAACTGTTTTTT. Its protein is CASRTVGQGGEKLFF.

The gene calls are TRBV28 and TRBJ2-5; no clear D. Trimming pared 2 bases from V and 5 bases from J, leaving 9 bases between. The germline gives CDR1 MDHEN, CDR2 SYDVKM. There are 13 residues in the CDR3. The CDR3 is CASSLTQYETQYF. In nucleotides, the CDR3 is TGTGCCAGCAGTTTAACACAGTATGAGACCCAGTACTTC.

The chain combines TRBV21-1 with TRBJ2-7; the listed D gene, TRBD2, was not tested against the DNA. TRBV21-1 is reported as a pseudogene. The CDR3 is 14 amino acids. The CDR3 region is CASSKSGSSYEQYF. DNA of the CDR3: TGTGCCAGCAGCAAAAGCGGGAGCTCCTACGAGCAGTACTTC.

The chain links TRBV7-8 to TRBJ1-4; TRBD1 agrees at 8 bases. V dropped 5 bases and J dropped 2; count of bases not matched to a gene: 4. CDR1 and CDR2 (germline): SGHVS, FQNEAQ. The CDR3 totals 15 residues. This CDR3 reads CASSRQGRTNEKLFF. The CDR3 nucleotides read TGTGCCAGCAGCCGACAGGGGAGGACTAATGAAAAACTGTTTTTT.

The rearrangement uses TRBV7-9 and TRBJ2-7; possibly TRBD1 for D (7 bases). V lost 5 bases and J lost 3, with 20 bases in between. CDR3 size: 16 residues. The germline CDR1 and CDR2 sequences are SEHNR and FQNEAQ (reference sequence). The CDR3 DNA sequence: TGTGCCAGCAGCCGGGACTTGGCGAACAGGGGCTACGAGCAGTACTTC. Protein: CASSRDLANRGYEQYF.

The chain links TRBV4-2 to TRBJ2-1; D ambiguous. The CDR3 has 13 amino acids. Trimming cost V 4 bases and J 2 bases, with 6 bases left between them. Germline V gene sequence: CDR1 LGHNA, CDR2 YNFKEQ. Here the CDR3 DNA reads TGTGCCAGCAGCCCCGACACCTACAATGAGCAGTTCTTC. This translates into CASSPDTYNEQFF.

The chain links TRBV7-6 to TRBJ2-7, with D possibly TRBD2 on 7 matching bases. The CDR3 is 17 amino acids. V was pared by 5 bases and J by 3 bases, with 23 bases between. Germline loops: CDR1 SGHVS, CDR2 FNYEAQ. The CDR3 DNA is TGTGCCAGCAGCCCTTTCGGGGGGCAGGGAACCCGCTACGAGCAGTACTTC. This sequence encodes CASSPFGGQGTRYEQYF.